This note documents a single TCR beta chain sequence. What antigen it recognizes has not been identified. Base qualities are not at hand, and no much larger clone is one base apart. Repertoires were sampled multiple times during chemoradiotherapy, which allowed clonal expansion in the tumor microenvironment to be followed. These data come from a study of chemoradiotherapy in HPV16-positive cancers (dated by TCRdb to 2022 to 2024). Concerning the study at large: Candidate HPV-specific T-cell clones and common TCR motifs were defined by functional T-cell assays performed on cells from two HPV16-positive patients. The study asked whether T-cell immunity against the HPV oncoproteins E6 and E7 changes during chemoradiotherapy and whether it affects survival. Next, the candidate HPV-specific TCRs and motifs were followed in TCR repertoires from around 92 patients with HPV-related cancers. Study-wide findings and limitations: Expansion of candidate HPV-specific clones and E7-related TCR motifs was observed in the tumor microenvironment during treatment, whereas no such expansion was observed for non-HPV-specific T cells. In HPV16-positive patients, expansion of HPV-responsive T cells during chemoradiotherapy was associated with improved recurrence-free survival. The functional definition of HPV-specific T cells came from only a couple of HPV16-positive patients, and the survival association was reported for HPV16-positive patients.

The library was obtained by the immunoSEQ multiplex PCR assay. This is the immuneACCESS table as TCRdb keeps it, with only in-frame sequences that have V and J called. A part of the clones is gone; compared with another copy, unresolved V genes explain less than half, and the rest is unexplained. The sample table shows more than 12,000 clones, and 88% are seen once. The ten largest account for approximately 3.5% of the sample. Based on the germline V gene, the CDR1 and CDR2 sequences are SGHTA and FQGNSA. The CDR3 has 15 amino acids, counting the end cysteine and phenylalanine. The entry retains the CDR3 DNA only, 45 bases that are in frame from base 1. V is reduced by 8 bases and J by 2 bases, leaving a spacing of 19 bases between them.

Sample: blood, taken from a patient who underwent chemoradiotherapy. The clonotype originates from a human donor with HPV-associated anogenital cancer. The rearrangement joined TRBV7-2 to TRBJ2-7; the best D guess is TRBD2, with 5 bases matching. Here is the DNA: TGTGCCAGCTCCCCGATGCGGACTCAGACCTACGAGCAGTACTTC. This yields the protein CASSPMRTQTYEQYF.